Ten or more counts support the clone carrying this T cell receptor beta chain. The antigen remains unidentified. The CDR3 consists of 13 residues. V lost 2 bases and J 10 bases, leaving 14 bases between the germline ends. This specimen comes from a study of T-cell memory formation after mild COVID-19. Across the study: Across donors, TCR clusters were largely donor specific. The study's findings and limits: Largely, contracting CD4+ clones fell within CM and EM, and contracting CD8+ clones within EMRA. Day 15 to 85 contracting clones showed balanced CD4/CD8; later expanders leaned CD4+. Several responding clones turned up in pre-infection memory, indicating that cross-reactive memory may have taken part.

TCRdb re-called the 5' RACE reads through MiXCR, storing one row per CDR3 protein. This table has about 400,000 distinct CDR3 sequences, around a sixth appearing once. Sequenced material: PBMCs or a T cell subset sorted from them (not recorded which). The receptor was derived from a man aged 18 to 30 who had mild COVID-19 (a few samples of this study predate the infection). Cell type and time point are not known. The V gene is TRBV12-3 or TRBV12-4, the J gene TRBJ1-1; no firm D call. CDR3 DNA sequence: TGTGCCAGCAGTTTATTCGCTAAACCGGTAGCTTTCTTT. This sequence encodes CASSLFAKPVAFF.